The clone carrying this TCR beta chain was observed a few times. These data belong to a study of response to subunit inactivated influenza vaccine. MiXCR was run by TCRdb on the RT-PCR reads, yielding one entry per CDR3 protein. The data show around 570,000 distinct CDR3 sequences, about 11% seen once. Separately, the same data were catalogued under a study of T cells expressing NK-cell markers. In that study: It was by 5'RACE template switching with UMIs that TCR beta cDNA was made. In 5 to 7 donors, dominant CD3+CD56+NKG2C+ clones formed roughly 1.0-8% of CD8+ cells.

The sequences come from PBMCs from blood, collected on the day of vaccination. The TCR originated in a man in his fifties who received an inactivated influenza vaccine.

The CDR3 DNA follows: TGTGCCAGCACGGACGGAGAGTACGAGCAGTACTTC. It encodes CASTDGEYEQYF. The chain recombines TRBV28 with TRBJ2-7; no definite D call. Germline values: CDR1 MDHEN, CDR2 SYDVKM. This CDR3 contains 12 residues. The V end lost 7 bases, the J end lost 4 bases, and 11 bases lay between the germline ends. Using reference TRBV28 and TRBJ2-7 for the parts outside the CDR3, the full variable domain is DVKVTQSSRYLVKRTGEKVFLECVQDMDHENMFWYRQDPGLGLRLIYFSYDVKMKEKGDIPEGYSVSREKKERFSLILESASTNQTSMYLCASTDGEYEQYFGPGTRLTVT.